One T cell receptor beta chain is described in this entry. The CDR3 loop spans 19 amino acids. Germline loops: CDR1 SGDLS, CDR2 YYNGEE. J lost 7 bases, V lost 0 bases, and 19 bases had no gene match. The data were obtained in a study of blood T cell repertoires in COVID-19. About the research overall: Acute-phase and convalescent COVID-19 samples originated in the United States, Italy and Spain. From T cells, B-cell-depleted T cells, or PBMCs came the material, which was cDNA or gDNA.

How the authors handled the data: Estimates of nucleated cell counts were drawn from the amplification of reference gene primers. TCRdb keeps only in-frame clones here, not all; method: immunoSEQ multiplex PCR. V, J and clone size derive from that table, while D and trimming were established from the DNA sequence. The sample has around 250,000 clones, more than 65% seen once. V gene TRBV9 combines with J gene TRBJ2-3; 8 bases fit TRBD2. Sequencing was done on a sample of peripheral blood. The clonotype originates from a young woman with acute or convalescent COVID-19. For the CDR3, the DNA is TGTGCCAGCAGCGTAGGTTTGAGGACTAGCAGAGAGGTGACCAATACGCAGTATTTT. It codes for CASSVGLRTSREVTNTQYF.